This passage covers 20 T cell receptor beta chains from one sample sequenced in a study of cytomegalovirus exposure and HLA in healthy donors. It was with 60 Vbeta and 13 Jbeta primers that the PCR ran. Only in-frame clones appear in the TCRdb table, and some are missing; sequencing was by immunoSEQ multiplex PCR. This table has 95,000 to 150,000 clones, about three quarters appearing once. Sample: PBMCs. The receptors stem from a woman in her twenties or thirties in good health and CMV-seronegative.

The J gene is TRBJ2-5, the V gene TRBV5-4, with 12 nucleotides matching TRBD2. The CDR3 is 15 residues long. V trimming: 4 bases; J trimming: 11 bases; junction bases outside the gene matches: 12. CDR1 SGHNT and CDR2 YYREEE come from the germline V gene (reference sequence). The CDR3 loop is CASSTAGLAGLEQYF. CDR3 bases: TGTGCCAGCAGCACCGCGGGACTAGCGGGCCTGGAGCAGTACTTC. The variable domain in full, completed from reference TRBV5-4 and TRBJ2-5, reads ETGVTQSPTHLIKTRGQQVTLRCSSQSGHNTVSWYQQALGQGPQFIFQYYREEENGRGNFPPRFSGLQFPNYSSELNVNALELDDSALYLCASSTAGLAGLEQYFGPGTRLLVL.

The chain employs TRBV10-3 and TRBJ2-5; a weak D match, TRBD1 (6 bases). The CDR3 totals 15 residues. V was shortened by 7 bases and J by 1 base, with 16 bases between the two germline ends. Germline-derived CDR1 and CDR2 are ENHRY and SYGVKD. The CDR3 protein is CAIKATGQPQETQYF. Here the CDR3 DNA reads TGTGCCATCAAAGCCACTGGACAGCCCCAAGAGACCCAGTACTTC.

This chain uses TRBV4-1 with TRBJ1-4; the D gene is possibly TRBD1 (5 bases). From germline, CDR1 is MGHRA and CDR2 YSYEKL. V was pared by 1 base and J by 6 bases, with 12 bases between. The CDR3 spans 15 residues. The CDR3, as DNA: TGCGCCAGCAGCCAAGGTCCAGGGTCGTATGAAAAACTGTTTTTT. It yields the protein CASSQGPGSYEKLFF.

The genes are TRBV4-1 and TRBJ2-5; no clear D gene. Germline values: CDR1 MGHRA, CDR2 YSYEKL. The V end lost 3 bases, the J end lost 2 bases, and 7 bases lay between the germline ends. The CDR3 length is 13 residues. DNA of the CDR3: TGCGCCAGCAGCCAGGCAAAACAAGAGACCCAGTACTTC. This gives the protein CASSQAKQETQYF.

In its sample, this clone was seen a few times. The chain carries TRBV2 and TRBJ2-2, with D possibly TRBD1 on 6 matching bases. The CDR3 contains 17 residues. Germline CDR1 and CDR2: SNHLY and FYNNEI. V gave up 4 bases and J gave up 4 bases, with 19 bases separating them. CDR3 protein: CASSGQGTGIVTGELFF. CDR3 coding DNA: TGTGCCAGCAGTGGGCAGGGGACGGGGATCGTCACCGGGGAGCTGTTTTTT.

This clone was recorded a few times. The CDR3 DNA sequence: TGTGCCAGCAGCACGCGGGGGACCCAGTACTTC. Its protein is CASSTRGTQYF. The genes are TRBV11-3 and TRBJ2-5, with TRBD2 as a possible D gene (6 bases). This CDR3 spans 11 amino acids. Trimming cost V 5 bases and J 7 bases, with 8 bases left between them. Germline-derived CDR1 and CDR2 are SGHNT and YENEEA.

The V gene is TRBV6-1, the J gene TRBJ2-1; D may be TRBD1 (5 bases). The CDR3 covers 13 residues. Germline V gives CDR1 MNHNS, CDR2 SASEGT. V dropped 6 bases and J dropped 6 bases, with 12 bases sitting between them. The CDR3, as DNA: TGTGCCAGCAGGGCAGGGATAGGCAATGAGCAGTTCTTC. It specifies CASRAGIGNEQFF.

The rearrangement joins TRBV11-1 to TRBJ1-6; unclear D gene. The CDR3 totals 12 residues. The V gene lost 5 bases and the J gene lost 10 bases, with 9 bases spanning the gap. Germline V gene sequence: CDR1 SGHAT, CDR2 FQDESV (reference sequence). The CDR3 sequence: CASSPGSSPLHF. CDR3 DNA sequence: TGTGCCAGCAGCCCCGGGAGCTCACCCCTCCACTTT.

The rearrangement links TRBV18 to TRBJ1-2; TRBD1 aligns across 7 bases. Germline lookup yields CDR1 KGHSH and CDR2 LQKENI. CDR3 length: 15 amino acids. V was clipped by 3 bases and J by 6 bases; unmatched bases: 10. CDR3 bases: TGTGCCAGCTCACCGGGACAGACTACCCCTGATGGCTACACCTTC. This encodes CASSPGQTTPDGYTF.

DNA for the CDR3: TGTGCCAGTAGTAACCGCCCGGGAGGGGATGAAAAACTGTTTTTT. This gives the protein CASSNRPGGDEKLFF. This chain uses TRBV19 with TRBJ1-4, with D possibly TRBD1 on 5 matching bases. V gave up 4 bases and J gave up 6 bases, with 15 bases separating them. Germline loops: CDR1 LNHDA, CDR2 SQIVND (reference sequence). The CDR3 consists of 15 residues. Filled out from reference TRBV19 and TRBJ1-4, the complete variable domain reads DGGITQSPKYLFRKEGQNVTLSCEQNLNHDAMYWYRQDPGQGLRLIYYSQIVNDFQKGDIAEGYSVSREKKESFPLTVTSAQKNPTAFYLCASSNRPGGDEKLFFGSGTQLSVL.

The chain uses TRBV2 and TRBJ1-6, with 8 bases lining up with TRBD1. Looked up from germline, CDR1 is SNHLY and CDR2 is FYNNEI. V lost 6 bases and J lost 7; bases outside the gene matches: 11. CDR3 size: 16 residues. CDR3 amino acids: CASSPPPTGANSPLHF. CDR3 in DNA: TGTGCCAGCAGCCCCCCTCCGACAGGGGCAAATTCACCCCTCCACTTT.

V gene TRBV19 combines with J gene TRBJ1-1, with D unclear. Germline V gives CDR1 LNHDA, CDR2 SQIVND (reference sequence). The V and J ends lost 7 bases and 2 bases respectively, with 11 bases between them. CDR3 length: 13 residues. The CDR3 bases are TGTGCCAGTACCCGCAGTCTCAACACTGAAGCTTTCTTT. Residues: CASTRSLNTEAFF.

J is TRBJ2-6 and V is TRBV13, with D possibly matching TRBD1 (6 bases). The CDR3 totals 15 residues. Germline values: CDR1 PRHDT, CDR2 FYEKMQ (reference sequence). V was cut by 5 bases and J by 1 base, with 9 bases left in between. Here the CDR3 DNA reads TGTGCCAGCAGCAACAGGGTTTCTGGGGCCAACGTCCTGACTTTC. Residues: CASSNRVSGANVLTF.

This clone was seen a handful of times. The junction shows a germline mismatch at one end, possibly a read error. V and J are TRBV7-9 and TRBJ2-1, with a tentative D call TRBD1 (5 bases). The CDR3 length is 15 residues. Germline V lookup: CDR1 SEHNR, CDR2 FQNEAQ (reference sequence). The CDR3 DNA reads as TGTTCCAGCAGCTTAGGGCAGGGTGTGGGCAATGAGCAGTTCTTC. This codes for CSSSLGQGVGNEQFF.

The chain links TRBV11-2 to TRBJ2-1; 11 positions match TRBD2. Germline V lookup: CDR1 SGHAT, CDR2 FQNNGV. The CDR3 length is 16 residues. Trimming took 5 bases from V and 5 from J; bases not matched to a gene: 8. The CDR3 protein is CASSPQTSGTDNEQFF. The CDR3 DNA reads TGTGCCAGCAGCCCCCAGACTAGCGGGACTGACAATGAGCAGTTCTTC.

The chain couples TRBV30 to TRBJ2-4, with 11 bases fitting TRBD2. This CDR3 contains 17 residues. V shed 2 bases, J shed 0 bases, and the junction held 6 bases outside the gene matches. CDR1 and CDR2 (germline): GTSNPN, SVGIG (reference sequence). This CDR3 is CAWSRRTSGRAKNIQYF. CDR3 bases: TGTGCCTGGAGTAGGCGGACTAGCGGGCGAGCCAAAAACATTCAGTACTTC.

The chain combines TRBV4-2 with TRBJ2-4, with 7 bases identical to TRBD1. Germline V gene sequence: CDR1 LGHNA, CDR2 YNFKEQ. J was trimmed by 1 base and V by 2 bases; bases with no gene match: 8. The CDR3 runs to 17 residues. Written as DNA, the CDR3 is TGTGCCAGCAGCCAACTCTTAGGGGGCTCGGCCAAAAACATTCAGTACTTC. It translates to CASSQLLGGSAKNIQYF.

The chain carries TRBV29-1 and TRBJ1-2, with D hard to call. The CDR3 spans 15 residues. Germline values: CDR1 SQVTM, CDR2 ANQGSEA. Trimming stripped 1 base from V and 5 bases from J, with 17 bases between. The DNA of the CDR3 is TGCAGCGTTGAAGTACCTTCTGGGCCGGGGTATGGCTACACCTTC. This translates into CSVEVPSGPGYGYTF.

The V gene is TRBV18, the J gene TRBJ2-5, with 7 bases matching TRBD1. In germline, CDR1 is KGHSH, CDR2 LQKENI. J gave up 2 bases and V 4 bases, and 7 bases lay outside the gene matches. This CDR3 spans 15 amino acids. The CDR3 sequence: CASSRRSQGQETQYF. The CDR3 DNA reads as TGTGCCAGCTCACGCCGTTCACAGGGGCAAGAGACCCAGTACTTC.

The J gene is TRBJ1-2, the V gene TRBV5-1; D possibly corresponds to TRBD1 (5 bases). Germline lookup yields CDR1 SGHRS and CDR2 YFSETQ. This CDR3 has 14 residues. Trimming took 1 base from V and 4 from J, leaving 11 bases between them. This chain's CDR3 is CASSLSAGLYGYTF. CDR3 in DNA: TGCGCCAGCAGCTTGTCAGCAGGGCTCTATGGCTACACCTTC.